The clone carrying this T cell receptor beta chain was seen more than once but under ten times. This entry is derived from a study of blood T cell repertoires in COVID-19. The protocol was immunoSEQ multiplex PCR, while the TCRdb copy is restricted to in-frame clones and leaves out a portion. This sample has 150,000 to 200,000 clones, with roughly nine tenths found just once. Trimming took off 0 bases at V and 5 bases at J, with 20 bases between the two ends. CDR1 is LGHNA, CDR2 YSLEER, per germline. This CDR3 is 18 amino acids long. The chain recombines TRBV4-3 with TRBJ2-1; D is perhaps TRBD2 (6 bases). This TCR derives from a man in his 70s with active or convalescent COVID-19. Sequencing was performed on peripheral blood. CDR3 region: CASSQDFGTFGGNNEQFF. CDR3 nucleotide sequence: TGCGCCAGCAGCCAAGATTTTGGGACGTTCGGGGGAAACAATGAGCAGTTCTTC.